This TCR beta chain was identified in a study of naive and memory T cell subsets (dated by TCRdb to 2015 to 2018). Regarding the research as a whole: An open-source, UMI-based TCR alpha and beta sequencing pipeline was applied to sorted naive and memory peripheral blood T cell subsets. The functional CMV T cell responses agreed completely with IgG serology results. RNA was DNase-treated and reverse transcribed with TCR constant-region primers, mostly using SuperScript III. Overall study outcomes, separate from this receptor: The repertoire findings for the naive and memory subsets could not be validated, as no ground truth was available. Naive repertoires, especially CD8, contained a few larger clonotypes, possibly memory cells re-expressing CD45RA. RNA-based TCR counts may be influenced by expression changes linked to T cell activation and differentiation. Each clonotype was defined as a single alpha or beta chain sequence rather than as a paired alpha/beta receptor. The abundance of TCRs followed a power law with an exponent that differed between naive and memory subsets yet stayed consistent across the three individuals. After error correction, over 90% of naive TCR sequences appeared only once, giving much steeper abundance distributions than memory subsets. In both CD4 and CD8 cells, a rise in Gini index and a fall in Shannon and inverse Simpson diversity were observed from naive through CM, EM and EMRA.

From the second PCR step onward, the TCR alpha chain libraries and the TCR beta chain libraries were amplified separately. CMV status of each donor was established by measuring IFNgamma production from CD4+ T cells after fresh PBMCs were stimulated overnight with CMV viral lysate. Miltenyi beads were used first to positively select CD4 T cells, and CD8 T cells were then positively selected from the CD4-negative fraction. Cells stained for CD3, CD4, CD8, CD45RA, CD27 and a live/dead dye were sorted on a BD Aria II into four subsets by CD45RA and CD27. A few healthy volunteers provided blood, and each donor's sample was split into CD4 and CD8 T cells and then further divided into four differentiation subsets. Approximately 120 ml of peripheral blood was collected from each donor, and PBMC were isolated by Ficoll-Paque PLUS density-gradient centrifugation. After sorting, cells were lysed in RLT buffer, RNA was extracted using a Qiagen RNeasy kit, and the extracted RNA was stored at -80 degrees C.

The trim is 6 bases for V and 0 bases for J, with a gap of 4 bases between the germline ends. The CDR3 spans 12 residues, from the cysteine through the phenylalanine. Only the CDR3 DNA stays, 36 bases, in frame from base 1. Library generation was performed with UMI-ligation and nested PCR. The beta constant-region primer consisted of an equimolar mixture of two oligonucleotides that together covered TRBC1 and TRBC2. The ligated cDNA went through four rounds of PCR with nested alpha and beta constant-region primers together with the SP2 primer. T4 RNA ligase 1 ligated a single-stranded oligonucleotide carrying the SP2 primer and a 12-nucleotide UMI to the cDNA 3' end. The ligation reaction was kept at 16 degrees C for roughly 19-25 hours. PCR2 was typically performed as a SYBR Green qPCR and was stopped at a predetermined threshold so that over-amplification was prevented. Apart from the first purification, every purification step used Agencourt AMPure XP magnetic beads. Library quantification was done by Qubit, followed by a TapeStation check on which the main peak was expected at around 650 bp. The pooled libraries were sequenced on an Illumina MiSeq using v2 2x251 paired-end kits, which usually yielded roughly 0.85-2.2 million reads per sample. Each sample library was pooled at approximately 4 nM, and roughly 5-8% PhiX was included to improve cluster recognition. The authors processed their data as follows. FASTQ reads processed by Demultiplexor were assigned V and J genes by Decombinator through tag matching that tolerated a single base-pair mismatch. Collapsinator relied on UMIs to fix sequencing errors as well as frequency errors caused by PCR heterogeneity. TCRs were translated and CDR3s were extracted from the conserved cysteine to the FGXG phenylalanine by CDR3Translator, with non-productive sequences being flagged. Gini, Shannon entropy and inverse Simpson indices were computed after subsampling the repertoires to the same number of UMI-defined TCRs. Within the linear range, a power law was fitted by maximum likelihood to the distributions of clonotype abundance. On one naive CD8 sample, the pipeline and MIGEC gave similar UMI counts, unique TCR numbers and clonal distributions. In one analysis, naive TCRs that were also found in any memory subset of the same donor were excluded from the naive repertoire. A set of approximately 6,800 CMV-associated CDR3 sequences, compiled from VDJdb and a published dataset, was used to search the repertoires. TCRdb ran its own pipeline on the public reads, namely fastp trimming at Q25 and MiXCR clone calling, and kept in-frame beta chains. Entries are consolidated by CDR3 protein sequence, retaining the most common genes and DNA. TCRdb assigned the V and J calls; the authors' analysis was not used. Recorded for this sample are 85,000 or so distinct CDR3 sequences; over 8.5% of them occurred a single time. The ten largest clones represent 1.2% of the sample.

Many counts were recorded for this clonotype. Its antigen remains undetermined. No per-base quality is available; no much larger clone lies one base away. Sequencing was done on a sample of naive CD8+ T cells from blood. Per the publication, the cell subset or site label means: naive T cells, CD45RA high CD27+. The source is a human donor in good health. Recombination joined TRBV12-3 or TRBV12-4 with TRBJ2-3; no confident D gene assignment can be made. For the CDR3, the sequence is CASSLSTDTQYF. DNA sequence: TGTGCCAGCAGCCTAAGCACAGATACGCAGTATTTT.